The next 10 T cell receptor beta chains were all read from a single sample in a study of regulatory T cells in long-lasting Graves disease. As for time point: newly diagnosed GD, antithyroid drugs for less than 3 months. From RNA extracted from PBMCs, the TCR library was made. Relying on iRepertoire HTBI primers and Arm-PCR of CDR3 regions, the team built TCR beta libraries. Via MiXCR, TCRdb re-called the multiplex PCR reads, giving one row per CDR3 protein. The data hold around 400,000 distinct CDR3 sequences, with 12% observed a single time. These sequences were also reported in another study, on T cells in Graves' hyperthyroidism and ophthalmopathy.

The sequencing used peripheral blood mononuclear cells (PBMCs), collected at new diagnosis, from a patient treated with antithyroid drugs. These receptors all stem from a woman aged 18 to 35 with Graves disease.

CDR3 region: CASSHTRDRDEKLFF. The DNA for the CDR3 is TGCGCCAGCAGCCATACCCGGGACAGGGATGAAAAACTGTTTTTT. The V gene is TRBV4-3, the J gene TRBJ1-4; 9 bases fit TRBD1. Germline V lookup: CDR1 LGHNA, CDR2 YSLEER. Trimming took 3 bases from V and 6 from J; bases not matched to a gene: 5. The CDR3 is made up of 15 amino acids.

The chain recombines TRBV27 with TRBJ2-1; a weak D match, TRBD2 (7 bases). The CDR3 totals 14 residues. Germline loops: CDR1 MNHEY, CDR2 SMNVEV (reference sequence). Trimming shortened V by 1 base and J by 9 bases, and 13 bases separated the two germline ends. CDR3 sequence reads: CASSLFGGPGEQFF. The CDR3 DNA is TGTGCCAGCAGTTTATTCGGGGGGCCAGGTGAGCAGTTCTTC.

This clonotype was counted at least ten times. The V gene is TRBV3-1, the J gene TRBJ2-1, with TRBD2 identical over 10 bases. The CDR3 runs to 16 residues. J was trimmed by 8 bases and V by 6 bases; bases with no gene match: 13. Germline-derived CDR1 and CDR2 are LGHDT and YNNKEL (reference sequence). The CDR3 region has the DNA TGTGCCAGCAGAGTAAGCGGGAGGGGCCCGTCCGATGAGCAGTTCTTC. This encodes CASRVSGRGPSDEQFF.

This clonotype has at least ten counts. The gene calls are TRBV18 and TRBJ2-1; D uncertain. The ends were cut back, 2 bases at V and 4 bases at J, with 12 bases in the middle. The CDR3 runs to 15 residues. From germline, CDR1 is KGHSH and CDR2 LQKENI. This CDR3 reads CASSPTGSTYNEQFF. The DNA of the CDR3 is TGTGCCAGCTCACCAACGGGCTCCACTTACAATGAGCAGTTCTTC.

This clonotype was seen many times. This chain uses TRBV20-1 with TRBJ2-1; 10 bases map to TRBD2. The CDR3 spans 17 residues. Germline CDR1 reads DFQATT; CDR2 reads SNEGSKA (reference sequence). V shed 0 bases, J shed 7 bases, and the junction held 12 bases outside the gene matches. CDR3 sequence: CSARDIALAGVWNEQFF. DNA of the CDR3: TGCAGTGCTAGAGATATTGCGCTAGCGGGAGTTTGGAATGAGCAGTTCTTC.

This clonotype was recorded many times. This chain links TRBV11-2 with TRBJ2-4, with TRBD1 matching over 7 bases. Germline assignment: CDR1 SGHAT and CDR2 FQNNGV. This CDR3 has 13 residues. V trimming: 5 bases; J trimming: 6 bases; junction bases outside the gene matches: 4. As DNA, the CDR3 is TGTGCCAGCAGCGTCTCAGGGGGAAACATTCAGTACTTC. It specifies CASSVSGGNIQYF. The variable domain in full, completed from reference TRBV11-2 and TRBJ2-4, reads EAGVAQSPRYKIIEKRQSVAFWCNPISGHATLYWYQQILGQGPKLLIQFQNNGVVDDSQLPKDRFSAERLKGVDSTLKIQPAKLEDSAVYLCASSVSGGNIQYFGAGTRLSVL.

This clonotype has a count of ten or more. The J gene is TRBJ2-1, the V gene TRBV5-1; no reliable D call. Trimming took off 5 bases at V and 0 bases at J, with 12 bases between the two ends. CDR1 and CDR2 (germline): SGHRS, YFSETQ. CDR3 size: 15 residues. In DNA form, the CDR3 reads TGCGCCAGCAGAATGGGGTCTCCCTCCTACAATGAGCAGTTCTTC. This encodes CASRMGSPSYNEQFF.

Many counts were recorded for this clonotype. The J gene is TRBJ1-1, the V gene TRBV6-9, with D perhaps TRBD1 (5 bases). The CDR3 contains 15 residues. Germline loops: CDR1 MNHGY, CDR2 SVAAGI. V lost 3 bases to trimming and J lost 5 bases, with 16 bases between them. CDR3 in amino acids: CASSYPSSGRTEAFF. In DNA form, the CDR3 reads TGTGCCAGCAGTTACCCCTCTTCAGGGAGAACTGAAGCTTTCTTT.

This clonotype came up many times. This sequence joins TRBV19 and TRBJ2-1, with TRBD1 matching over 9 bases. The CDR3 covers 17 residues. The germline CDR1 and CDR2 sequences are LNHDA and SQIVND (reference sequence). The V segment lost 3 bases and the J segment 0 bases; nucleotides outside the gene matches: 6. The CDR3 spells CASSMGQGGSSYNEQFF. DNA for the CDR3: TGTGCCAGTAGTATGGGACAGGGAGGGAGCTCCTACAATGAGCAGTTCTTC.

This clonotype was seen repeatedly, ten times or more. The chain links TRBV28 to TRBJ1-5; no definite D call. The germline CDR1 and CDR2 sequences are MDHEN and SYDVKM. The CDR3 sequence is 15 residues long. Trimming removed 5 bases at V and 6 bases at J, with 17 bases between. CDR3 loop: CASSTLTTTVQPQHF. CDR3 coding DNA: TGTGCCAGCAGTACCTTGACAACCACGGTTCAGCCCCAGCATTTT.